The 21 T cell receptor beta chains listed next were all sequenced from one sample in a study of T cell changes during pregnancy in multiple sclerosis. Libraries were prepared by immunoSEQ multiplex PCR; TCRdb keeps only in-frame clonotypes and omits some of them. The sample includes roughly 42,000 clones, less than 90% seen only once; the top ten take roughly 1%. The starting material was CD4+ T cells from peripheral blood mononuclear cells, obtained in the second trimester of pregnancy. The receptor set was obtained from a female donor with multiple sclerosis, enrolled in a pregnancy study.

This clone came up many times. The rearrangement joins TRBV27 to TRBJ1-4; TRBD1 matches at 9 bases. Germline CDR1 reads MNHEY; CDR2 reads SMNVEV (reference sequence). The CDR3 is 15 residues long. Losses at the gene ends were 5 bases for V and 4 bases for J; bases not matched to a gene: 5. As DNA, the CDR3 is TGTGCCAGCAGTCCGCTGGACAGGGGTAATGAAAAACTGTTTTTT. The encoded protein is CASSPLDRGNEKLFF.

V and J are TRBV30 and TRBJ2-3, with D possibly TRBD2 on 5 matching bases. Trimming took 3 bases from V and 4 from J, leaving 11 bases between them. CDR3 length: 13 residues. Per germline, CDR1 GTSNPN and CDR2 SVGIG (reference sequence). The DNA for the CDR3 is TGTGCCTGGAGCCGAGGGAACCCAGATACGCAGTATTTT. It translates to CAWSRGNPDTQYF.

The V and J genes are TRBV6-5 and TRBJ1-2; 7 positions match TRBD1. The V gene end was trimmed by 5 bases and the J gene end by 6 bases; junction bases not matched to a gene: 6. Germline-derived CDR1 and CDR2 are MNHEY and SVGAGI. The CDR3 has 13 amino acids. In DNA, the CDR3 is TGTGCCAGCAGTCGACAGGGTCGGAATGGCTACACCTTC. Translating it yields CASSRQGRNGYTF.

This chain links TRBV9 with TRBJ2-7; 7 bases map to TRBD1. V was pared by 3 bases and J by 6 bases, with 9 bases of the junction left unmatched. Germline CDR1 and CDR2: SGDLS and YYNGEE. The CDR3 runs 14 residues. CDR3 DNA: TGTGCCAGCAGCGCCAGGACAGGCAACGGCGAGCAGTACTTC. This translates into CASSARTGNGEQYF.

The chain recombines TRBV6-5 with TRBJ2-1; perhaps TRBD2 as D (6 bases). Germline CDR1 MNHEY, CDR2 SVGAGI. The length of the CDR3 is 12 residues. The V and J ends lost 5 bases and 10 bases respectively, with 12 bases between them. The CDR3 coding sequence is TGTGCCAGCAGTAGACCTCGGGGGGAGCAGTTCTTC. It specifies CASSRPRGEQFF.

The J gene is TRBJ2-7, the V gene TRBV6-4; TRBD2 agrees at 8 bases. This CDR3 region has 17 residues. V shed 0 bases, J shed 0 bases, and the junction held 7 bases outside the gene matches. Germline CDR1 and CDR2: MRHNA and SNTAGT. The CDR3 protein is CASSDSPAGDLSYEQYF. CDR3 coding DNA: TGTGCCAGCAGTGACTCCCCAGCGGGAGACCTCTCCTACGAGCAGTACTTC.

The chain recombines TRBV5-6 with TRBJ1-3; possible D gene TRBD1, 6 bases. The length of the CDR3 is 16 residues. Germline V lookup: CDR1 SGHDT, CDR2 YYEEEE. V shed 2 bases and J shed 0 bases, with 12 bases lying between them. CDR3 in DNA: TGTGCCAGCAGCTTTCATGACAGGCCCTCTGGAAACACCATATATTTT. Translation: CASSFHDRPSGNTIYF. Drawing the rest from reference TRBV5-6 and TRBJ1-3, the complete variable domain is DAGVTQSPTHLIKTRGQQVTLRCSPKSGHDTVSWYQQALGQGPQFIFQYYEEEERQRGNFPDRFSGHQFPNYSSELNVNALLLGDSALYLCASSFHDRPSGNTIYFGEGSWLTVV.

A single count supports this clone. This chain connects TRBV6-6 to TRBJ1-2; 9 nucleotides agree with TRBD1. V dropped 5 bases and J dropped 3; count of bases not matched to a gene: 4. The germline gives CDR1 MNHNY, CDR2 SVGAGI (reference sequence). The CDR3 runs to 14 residues. Written as DNA, the CDR3 is TGTGCCAGCAGTGGACAGGGGAGAGACTATGGCTACACCTTC. Protein: CASSGQGRDYGYTF.

The chain combines TRBV6-6 with TRBJ2-5; 9 bases match TRBD2. CDR1 and CDR2 (germline): MNHNY, SVGAGI (reference sequence). Losses at the gene ends were 6 bases for V and 3 bases for J; bases not matched to a gene: 5. CDR3 length: 14 residues. Here the CDR3 reads CASRRASGKETQYF. DNA of the CDR3: TGTGCCAGCAGGCGGGCTAGCGGGAAAGAGACCCAGTACTTC.

This clone was seen just once. The rearrangement uses TRBV27 and TRBJ2-1; 9 bases agree with TRBD2. Unmatched junction bases numbered 19, after V lost 6 bases and J lost 7 bases. This CDR3 has 18 amino acids. The germline gives CDR1 MNHEY, CDR2 SMNVEV (reference sequence). The CDR3 DNA reads as TGTGCCAGCAGACCCCTCAGCCGACTAGCGGAACAGGGGAATGAGCAGTTCTTC. It yields the protein CASRPLSRLAEQGNEQFF.

A single count supports this clone. The chain has TRBV5-6 and TRBJ2-5; D might be TRBD2 (6 bases). CDR3 size: 13 residues. Germline CDR1 and CDR2: SGHDT and YYEEEE. V was pared by 9 bases and J by 4 bases, with 16 bases between. CDR3 residues: CATHRDSRETQYF. CDR3 DNA sequence: TGTGCCACCCATAGGGACTCCCGAGAGACCCAGTACTTC. The entire variable domain, with the rest obtained from reference TRBV5-6 and TRBJ2-5, is as follows: DAGVTQSPTHLIKTRGQQVTLRCSPKSGHDTVSWYQQALGQGPQFIFQYYEEEERQRGNFPDRFSGHQFPNYSSELNVNALLLGDSALYLCATHRDSRETQYFGPGTRLLVL.

The chain couples TRBV27 to TRBJ2-5, with 11 bases that match TRBD1. Germline V gene sequence: CDR1 MNHEY, CDR2 SMNVEV (reference sequence). This CDR3 is 14 amino acids long. The ends lost 8 bases at V and 0 bases at J; junction bases unmatched: 2. The CDR3 here is CASGTGGYQETQYF. For the CDR3, the DNA is TGTGCCAGCGGGACAGGGGGGTACCAAGAGACCCAGTACTTC.

The genes are TRBV5-1 and TRBJ2-3, with 11 positions matching TRBD2. V was clipped by 6 bases and J by 4 bases; unmatched bases: 4. Per the germline V gene, CDR1 is SGHRS and CDR2 is YFSETQ. This CDR3 has 14 residues. DNA of the CDR3: TGCGCCAGCAAACTAGCGGGAGTGGCAGATACGCAGTATTTT. Its translation: CASKLAGVADTQYF.

CDR3 region: CARSLGPPGVYHQPQHF. The CDR3 DNA reads as TGTGCCAGAAGCTTAGGGCCGCCAGGGGTATATCATCAGCCCCAGCATTTT. V and J are TRBV7-5 and TRBJ1-5; the listed D gene, TRBD1, was not tested against the DNA. TRBV7-5 is tagged as a pseudogene. This CDR3 comprises 17 residues.

CDR3 in amino acids: CASSLGTSLVVDEQYF. In DNA, the CDR3 is TGTGCCAGCAGCTTAGGGACTAGTCTTGTTGTGGACGAGCAGTACTTC. J is TRBJ2-7 and V is TRBV7-9; 7 nucleotides agree with TRBD2. V dropped 1 base and J dropped 5; count of bases not matched to a gene: 11. Per the germline V gene, CDR1 is SEHNR and CDR2 is FQNEAQ (reference sequence). The CDR3 length is 16 residues.

The chain employs TRBV6-6 and TRBJ2-6; 7 bases fit TRBD1. Trimming took 5 bases from V and 2 from J; bases not matched to a gene: 3. The CDR3 spans 15 residues. Per germline, CDR1 MNHNY and CDR2 SVGAGI (reference sequence). The CDR3 DNA reads as TGTGCCAGCAGTACAGGGGACCCTGGGGCCAACGTCCTGACTTTC. It is translated as CASSTGDPGANVLTF.

The J gene is TRBJ2-7, the V gene TRBV7-6, with a weak D call TRBD1 (5 bases). Trimming left V 0 bases short and J 1 base short, with 10 bases between. The CDR3 extends over 15 amino acids. The germline V gene encodes CDR1 SGHVS and CDR2 FNYEAQ. CDR3: CASSLADSKSYEQYF. The CDR3 bases are TGTGCCAGCAGCTTAGCCGACAGTAAGTCCTACGAGCAGTACTTC.

The chain links TRBV15 to TRBJ1-4; 8 bases map to TRBD1. Per germline, CDR1 LNHNV and CDR2 YYDKDF (reference sequence). The junction had 10 bases not matched to a gene; V was cut back by 8 bases and J by 8 bases. The CDR3 totals 14 residues. The CDR3 is CATRGDRGGEKLFF. The CDR3 DNA is TGTGCCACCCGAGGCGACAGGGGAGGCGAAAAACTGTTTTTT.

This clone has just a few counts. The chain carries TRBV30 and TRBJ1-1; D is unclear. Germline V lookup: CDR1 GTSNPN, CDR2 SVGIG (reference sequence). V shed 5 bases and J shed 4 bases, with 11 bases lying between them. The CDR3 runs to 12 residues. This CDR3 reads CAWGRLVTEAFF. The CDR3 DNA sequence: TGTGCCTGGGGCCGCCTTGTCACTGAAGCTTTCTTT. The entire variable domain, with the rest obtained from reference TRBV30 and TRBJ1-1, is as follows: SQTIHQWPATLVQPVGSPLSLECTVEGTSNPNLYWYRQAAGRGLQLLFYSVGIGQISSEVPQNLSASRPQDRQFILSSKKLLLSDSGFYLCAWGRLVTEAFFGQGTRLTVV.

The chain employs TRBV6-1 and TRBJ1-1, with D perhaps TRBD1 (6 bases). The germline V gene has CDR1 MNHNS and CDR2 SASEGT. The CDR3 consists of 15 residues. Trimming stripped 2 bases from V and 1 base from J, with 11 bases between. CDR3: CASSELSRGNTEAFF. In DNA form, the CDR3 reads TGTGCCAGCAGTGAACTAAGCAGGGGGAACACTGAAGCTTTCTTT.

The chain uses TRBV28 and TRBJ2-5; D possibly corresponds to TRBD2 (6 bases). This CDR3 is built from 15 residues. Trimming left V 7 bases short and J 1 base short, with 16 bases between. CDR1 is MDHEN and CDR2 is SYDVKM in the germline V gene. The CDR3 region has the DNA TGTGCCAGCATTTCGATGGCGGGACTCCAAGAGACCCAGTACTTC. Amino acids: CASISMAGLQETQYF.